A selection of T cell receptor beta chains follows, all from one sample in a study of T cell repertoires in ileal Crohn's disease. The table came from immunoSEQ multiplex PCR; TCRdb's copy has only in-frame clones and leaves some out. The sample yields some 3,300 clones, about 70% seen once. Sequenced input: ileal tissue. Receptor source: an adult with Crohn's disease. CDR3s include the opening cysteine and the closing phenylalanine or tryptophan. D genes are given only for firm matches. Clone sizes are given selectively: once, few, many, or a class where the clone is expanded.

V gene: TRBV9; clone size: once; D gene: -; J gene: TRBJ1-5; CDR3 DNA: TGTGCCAGCAGCGCCCTCGGGGGGAAAAATCAGCCCCAGCATTTT; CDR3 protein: CASSALGGKNQPQHF
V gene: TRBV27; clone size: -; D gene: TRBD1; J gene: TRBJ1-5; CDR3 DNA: TGTGCCAGCAGTGGCAAGGGACAGGGCGAGAATCAGCCCCAGCATTTT; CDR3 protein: CASSGKGQGENQPQHF
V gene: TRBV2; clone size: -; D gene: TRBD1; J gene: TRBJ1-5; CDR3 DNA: TGTGCCAGCAGTGACGGACAGGGAGGTTTTCAGCCCCAGCATTTT; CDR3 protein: CASSDGQGGFQPQHF
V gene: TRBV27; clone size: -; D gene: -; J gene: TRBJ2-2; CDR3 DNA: TGTGCCAGCACCCTTATCGGGTTTTCGGGAACCGGGGAGCTGTTTTTT; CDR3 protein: CASTLIGFSGTGELFF
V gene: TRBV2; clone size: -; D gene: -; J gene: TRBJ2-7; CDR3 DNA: TGTGCCAGCAGTGACAGGGCTACCGGCGAGCAGTACTTC; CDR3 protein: CASSDRATGEQYF
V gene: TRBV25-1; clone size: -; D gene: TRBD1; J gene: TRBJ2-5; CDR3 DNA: TGTGCCAGCAGTGAATCGATCCGGACAGGGGGCTGGGAGACCCAGTACTTC; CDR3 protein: CASSESIRTGGWETQYF
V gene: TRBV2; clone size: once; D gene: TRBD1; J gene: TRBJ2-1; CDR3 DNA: TGTGCCAGCAGTGGCCGACAGGGGGGTGAGCAGTTCTTC; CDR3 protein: CASSGRQGGEQFF
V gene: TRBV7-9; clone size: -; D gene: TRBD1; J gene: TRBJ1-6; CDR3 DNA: TGTGCCAGCAGCCCGGGACAGGGAAATTCACCCCTCCACTTT; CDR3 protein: CASSPGQGNSPLHF
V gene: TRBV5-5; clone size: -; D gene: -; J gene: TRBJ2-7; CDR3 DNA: TGTGCCAGCAGCTTGGGGACAAGAACCTACGAGCAGTACTTC; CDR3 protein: CASSLGTRTYEQYF
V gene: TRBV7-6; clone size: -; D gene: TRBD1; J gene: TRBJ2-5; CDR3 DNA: TGTGCCAGCAGCCAAAGGGACAGGACGTACCAAGAGACCCAGTACTTC; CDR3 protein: CASSQRDRTYQETQYF
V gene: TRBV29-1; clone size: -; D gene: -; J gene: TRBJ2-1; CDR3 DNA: TGCAGCGTTGGGGGACTTTCCATATCCTACAATGAGCAGTTCTTC; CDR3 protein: CSVGGLSISYNEQFF
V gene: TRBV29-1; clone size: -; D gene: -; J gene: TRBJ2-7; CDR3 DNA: TGCAGCGTTGAAAGCGCGACTAGCTACGAGCAGTACTTC; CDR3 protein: CSVESATSYEQYF
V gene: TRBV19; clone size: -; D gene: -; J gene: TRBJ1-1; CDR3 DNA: TGTGCCAGTAGTATAGATTTTGGGGCAGGGGTGACTGAAGCTTTCTTT; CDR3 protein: CASSIDFGAGVTEAFF
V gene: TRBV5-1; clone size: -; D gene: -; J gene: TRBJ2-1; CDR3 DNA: TGTGCCAGCAGCTTGGCCGGGCAGGGGGGTTTGGGTGAGCAGTTCTTC; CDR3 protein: CASSLAGQGGLGEQFF
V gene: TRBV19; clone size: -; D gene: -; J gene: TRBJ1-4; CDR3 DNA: TGTGCCAGTAGGCCGGGAGGCCAAAATGAAAAACTGTTTTTT; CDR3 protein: CASRPGGQNEKLFF
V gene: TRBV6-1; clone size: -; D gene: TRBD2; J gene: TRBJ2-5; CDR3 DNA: TGTGCCAGCATAGCGGGGGGCCAAGAGACCCAGTACTTC; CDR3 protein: CASIAGGQETQYF
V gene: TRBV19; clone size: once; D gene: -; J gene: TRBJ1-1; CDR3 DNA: TGTGCCAGTAGTCCGGGGAACACTGAAGCTTTCTTT; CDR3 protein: CASSPGNTEAFF
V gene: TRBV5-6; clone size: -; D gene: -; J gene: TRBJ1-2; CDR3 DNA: TGTGCCAGCAGCTTGGACACAGGATTCTATGGCTACACCTTC; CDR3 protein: CASSLDTGFYGYTF
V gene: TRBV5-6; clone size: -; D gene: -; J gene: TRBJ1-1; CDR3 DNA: TGTGCCAGCAGCTTGAGGCAGGGTGGTGTGATGACTGAAGCTTTCTTT; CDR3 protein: CASSLRQGGVMTEAFF
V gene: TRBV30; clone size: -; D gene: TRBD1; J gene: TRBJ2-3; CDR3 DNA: TGTGCCTGGAGTTCCGGCCAGACAGGGTCAGGGGATACGCAGTATTTT; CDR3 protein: CAWSSGQTGSGDTQYF
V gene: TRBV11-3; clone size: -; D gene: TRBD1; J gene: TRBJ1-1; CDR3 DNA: TGTGCCAGCAGCTTTACAGGGGATACTGAAGCTTTCTTT; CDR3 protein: CASSFTGDTEAFF
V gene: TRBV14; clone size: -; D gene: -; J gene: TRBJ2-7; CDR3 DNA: TGTGCCAGCAGCCAAGATCTTAGTGCGGCTTATGCCTACGAGCAGTACTTC; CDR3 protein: CASSQDLSAAYAYEQYF
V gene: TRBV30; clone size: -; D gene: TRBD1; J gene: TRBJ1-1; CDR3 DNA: TGTGCCTGGAGAAGATCCCAGGGGACAGGGGGCAACGCTGAAGCTTTCTTT; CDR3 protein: CAWRRSQGTGGNAEAFF
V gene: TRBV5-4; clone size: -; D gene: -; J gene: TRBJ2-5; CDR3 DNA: TGTGCCAGCAGCCTCCTTGAGACCCAGTACTTC; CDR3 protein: CASSLLETQYF
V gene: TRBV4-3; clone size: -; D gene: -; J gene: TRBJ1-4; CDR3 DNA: TGCGCCAGCAGCCAAGGGGGCAGGAGGGGTGAAAAACTGTTTTTT; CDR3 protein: CASSQGGRRGEKLFF
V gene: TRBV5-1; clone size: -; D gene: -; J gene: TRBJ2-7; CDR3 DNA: TGCGCCAGCAGCCCCACGGACATCGGCTACGAGCAGTACTTC; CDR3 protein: CASSPTDIGYEQYF
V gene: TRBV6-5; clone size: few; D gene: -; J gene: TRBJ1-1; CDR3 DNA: TGTGCCAGCAGTTCAACGGGGGAGGGCACTGAAGCTTTCTTT; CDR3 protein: CASSSTGEGTEAFF
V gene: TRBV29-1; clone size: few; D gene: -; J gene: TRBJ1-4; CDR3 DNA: TGCAGCGTTGGAGGGGGGGGCGGTGAAAAACTGTTTTTT; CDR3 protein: CSVGGGGGEKLFF
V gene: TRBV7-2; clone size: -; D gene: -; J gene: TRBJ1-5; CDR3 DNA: TGTGCCAGCAGCCCAACGACAGGCCAGCCCCAGCATTTT; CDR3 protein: CASSPTTGQPQHF
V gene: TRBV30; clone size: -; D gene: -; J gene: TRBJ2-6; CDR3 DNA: TGTGCCTGGTTCCGTTCCTCTGGGGCCAACGTCCTGACTTTC; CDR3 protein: CAWFRSSGANVLTF
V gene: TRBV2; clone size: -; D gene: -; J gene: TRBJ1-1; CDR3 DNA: TGTGCCAGCAGTGAAGCGGCAGGGGCAACTGAAGCTTTCTTT; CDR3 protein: CASSEAAGATEAFF
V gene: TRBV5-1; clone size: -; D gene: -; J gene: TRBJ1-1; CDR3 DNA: TGTGCCAGCAGCTTGCAGGGGATAGGCACTGAAGCTTTCTTT; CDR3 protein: CASSLQGIGTEAFF
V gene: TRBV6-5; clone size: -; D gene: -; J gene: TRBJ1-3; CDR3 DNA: TGTGCCAGCAGTCCAGTATTTACCTCTGGAAACACCATATATTTT; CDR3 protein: CASSPVFTSGNTIYF
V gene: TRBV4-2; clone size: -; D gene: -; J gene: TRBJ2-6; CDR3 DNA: TGTGCCAGCAGCCAAGACAACTCTGGGGCCAACGTCCTGACTTTC; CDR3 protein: CASSQDNSGANVLTF
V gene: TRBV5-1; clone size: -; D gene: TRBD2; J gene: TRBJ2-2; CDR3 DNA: TGTGCCAGCAGCTCAACTAGCGGGAGCGACACCGGGGAGCTGTTTTTT; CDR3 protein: CASSSTSGSDTGELFF
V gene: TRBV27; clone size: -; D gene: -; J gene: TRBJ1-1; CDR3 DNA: TGTGCCAGCAGTTTAAAGGGGCTCTGGGGAGGGAACACTGAAGCTTTCTTT; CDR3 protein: CASSLKGLWGGNTEAFF
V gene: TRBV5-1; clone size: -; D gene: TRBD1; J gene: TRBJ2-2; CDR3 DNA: TGCGCCAGCAGCCCGGTCGGGACAGGGGGCACCGGGGAGCTGTTTTTT; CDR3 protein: CASSPVGTGGTGELFF
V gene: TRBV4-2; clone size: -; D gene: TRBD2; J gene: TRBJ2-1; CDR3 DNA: TGTGCCAGCAGCCCTAGCGGGCGGACACATACAAATGAGCAGTTCTTC; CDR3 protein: CASSPSGRTHTNEQFF
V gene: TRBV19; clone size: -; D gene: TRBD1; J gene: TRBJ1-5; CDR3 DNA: TGTGCCAGTAGTACCATTGACAGGGGAGGACAGCCCCAGCATTTT; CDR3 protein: CASSTIDRGGQPQHF
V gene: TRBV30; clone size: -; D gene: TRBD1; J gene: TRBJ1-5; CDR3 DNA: TGTGCCTGGAGTCAGGACAGGGGGCAACATCAGCCCCAGCATTTT; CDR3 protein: CAWSQDRGQHQPQHF
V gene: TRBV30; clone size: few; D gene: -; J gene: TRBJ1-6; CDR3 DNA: TGTGCCTGGAGTGTCATTAGTTCACCCCTCCACTTT; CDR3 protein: CAWSVISSPLHF
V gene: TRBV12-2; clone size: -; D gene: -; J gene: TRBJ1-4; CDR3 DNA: TGTGCAAGTCGCTCCGAGGGGGGGCCCCCGCGGAATGAAAAACTGTTTTTT; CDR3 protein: CASRSEGGPPRNEKLFF
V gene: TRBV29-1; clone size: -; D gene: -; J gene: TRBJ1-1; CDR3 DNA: TGCAGCGTTGAACCGGGATGGGCGATGAACACTGAAGCTTTCTTT; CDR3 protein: CSVEPGWAMNTEAFF
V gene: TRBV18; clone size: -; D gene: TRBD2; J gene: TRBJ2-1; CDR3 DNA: TGTGCCAGCTCACCGGGCCTAGCGGGAGGTAACTACAATGAGCAGTTCTTC; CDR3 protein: CASSPGLAGGNYNEQFF
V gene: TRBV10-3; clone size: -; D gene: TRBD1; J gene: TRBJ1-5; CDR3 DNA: TGTGCCATCAGCGGGGGACAGGGGCTGAATCAGCCCCAGCATTTT; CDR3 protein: CAISGGQGLNQPQHF
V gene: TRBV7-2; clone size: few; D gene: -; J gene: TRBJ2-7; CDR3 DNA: TGTGCCAGCAGCTTACGTTCCGAGTTCTCCTACGAGCAGTACTTC; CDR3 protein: CASSLRSEFSYEQYF
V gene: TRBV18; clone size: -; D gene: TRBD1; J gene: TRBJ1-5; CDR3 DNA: TGTGCCAGCTCACCGGGACAGGGTTTTGATCAGCCCCAGCATTTT; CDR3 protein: CASSPGQGFDQPQHF
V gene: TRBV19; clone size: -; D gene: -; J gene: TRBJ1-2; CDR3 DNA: TGTGCCAGTAGTATTGGTTCCGGCGGGAATAACTATGGCTACACCTTC; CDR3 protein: CASSIGSGGNNYGYTF
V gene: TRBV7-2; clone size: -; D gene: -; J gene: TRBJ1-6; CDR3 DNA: TGTGCCAGCAGCTCCCAAACAAGACTGGGACCCCTCCACTTT; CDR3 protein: CASSSQTRLGPLHF
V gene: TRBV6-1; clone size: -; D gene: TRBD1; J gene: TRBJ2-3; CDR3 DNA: TGTGCGACGACAGGGGCCCCCAGGGATACGCAGTATTTT; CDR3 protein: CATTGAPRDTQYF
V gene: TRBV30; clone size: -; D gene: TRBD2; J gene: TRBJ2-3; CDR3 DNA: TGTGCCCTCGAGATAGCGGGAGGGCCGGGTACGCAGTATTTT; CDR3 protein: CALEIAGGPGTQYF
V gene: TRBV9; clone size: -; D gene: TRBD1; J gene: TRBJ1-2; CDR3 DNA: TGTGCCAGCAGCGTCGCCTTCGACAGGGGGTCTAACTATGGCTACACCTTC; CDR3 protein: CASSVAFDRGSNYGYTF
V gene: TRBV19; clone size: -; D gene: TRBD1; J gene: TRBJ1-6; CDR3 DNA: TGTGCCAGTAGCGAGGGGGCTGATAATTCACCCCTCCACTTT; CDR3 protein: CASSEGADNSPLHF
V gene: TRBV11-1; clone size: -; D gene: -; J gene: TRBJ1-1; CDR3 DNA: TGTGCCAGCAGCTTAGTTGGGGGCGGCGGCACTGAAGCTTTCTTT; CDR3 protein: CASSLVGGGGTEAFF
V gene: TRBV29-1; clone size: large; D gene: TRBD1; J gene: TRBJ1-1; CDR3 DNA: TGCAGCGTTGAGGAGGGGGCGGCTTTCTTT; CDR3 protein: CSVEEGAAFF
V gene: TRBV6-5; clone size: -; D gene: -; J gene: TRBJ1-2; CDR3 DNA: TGTGCCAGCAGCCCAGGGGTAGGGGGGGCTGGTGGCTACACCTTC; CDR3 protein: CASSPGVGGAGGYTF
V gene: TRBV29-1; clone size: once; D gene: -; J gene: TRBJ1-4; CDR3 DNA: TGCAGCGGAATTTATATAGGTAGCTCTAATGAAAAACTGTTTTTT; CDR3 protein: CSGIYIGSSNEKLFF